This T cell receptor beta chain was captured by sequencing in a study of Ad26.COV2.S vaccination and SARS-CoV-2 variants. Profiled with immunoSEQ multiplex PCR; TCRdb holds only in-frame clones, not every one. Of hundreds of thousands of clones listed, roughly nine tenths are singletons. This CDR3 comprises 18 residues. Trimming cost V 1 base and J 4 bases; bases outside gene matches: 8. Germline loops: CDR1 SGHVS, CDR2 FQNEAQ. Details on this clone: The antigen remains undetermined.

Overall study results and limits: Across vaccine and placebo recipients, the breadth of non-spike TCRs was similar. Total T cell responses may have been underestimated by the TCR breadth and depth analyses. Vaccine recipients showed a spike-specific TCR breadth that was higher than in placebo recipients.

Treatment meaning: some 19 received Ad26.COV2.S at low or high dose, single or two shots; several received placebo; per-sample allocation not given. Sampling occurred on day 63 after the first vaccine or placebo injection. It was an adult aged 18-55 years in Boston who was the donor. The starting material was peripheral blood, obtained in a trial of Ad26.COV2.S vaccine versus placebo. The chain carries TRBV7-8 and TRBJ2-1, with TRBD2 matching 12 bases. The receptor comes from a person between 18 and 59 years old who received the Ad26.COV2.S COVID-19 vaccine or a placebo. The DNA of the CDR3 is TGTGCCAGCAGCTTAGGACTAGCGGGAGCTACCCTTTACAATGAGCAGTTCTTC. This translates into CASSLGLAGATLYNEQFF.